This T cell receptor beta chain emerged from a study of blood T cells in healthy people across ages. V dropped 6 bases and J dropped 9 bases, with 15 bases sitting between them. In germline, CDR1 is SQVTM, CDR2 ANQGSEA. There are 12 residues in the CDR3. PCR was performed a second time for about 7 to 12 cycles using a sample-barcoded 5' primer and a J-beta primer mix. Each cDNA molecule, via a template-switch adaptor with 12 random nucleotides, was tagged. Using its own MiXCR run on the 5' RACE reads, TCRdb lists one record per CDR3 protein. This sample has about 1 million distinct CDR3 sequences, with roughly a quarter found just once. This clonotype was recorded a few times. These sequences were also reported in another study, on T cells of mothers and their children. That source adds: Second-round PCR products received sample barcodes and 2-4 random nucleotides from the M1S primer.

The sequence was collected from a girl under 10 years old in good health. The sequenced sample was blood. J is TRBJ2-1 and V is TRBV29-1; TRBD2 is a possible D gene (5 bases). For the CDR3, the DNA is TGCAGCGTCCTACTAGATCGCACTGAGCAGTTCTTC. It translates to CSVLLDRTEQFF.